Shown below are 18 T cell receptor beta chains from a single sample sequenced in a study of vaccination and CD4 T cells after COVID-19. Sequence data for DNA of cultured CD4+ T cells were generated by the Oncomine TCR Beta short-read assay. TCRdb itself ran the PCR reads through MiXCR, one entry per CDR3 protein. The sample includes some 24,000 distinct CDR3 sequences, about 31% of them seen just once. Time point in this sample: late sampling 161 to 241 days after vaccination in a few convalescent patients. The treatment is: roughly 10-day PBMC culture with coronavirus spike peptide pools or control peptides (ViraFEST assay). The antigens of these receptors remain unknown. The specimen was CD4+ T cells from blood, cultured in vitro, collected about 7 months after SARS-CoV-2 vaccination. The receptors shown here come from a human donor who had recovered from COVID-19.

The gene calls are TRBV28 and TRBJ2-1, with 12 bases identical to TRBD2. Germline V lookup: CDR1 MDHEN, CDR2 SYDVKM. Trimming took 4 bases from V and 6 from J; bases not matched to a gene: 4. CDR3 size: 15 residues. The CDR3 loop reads CASSSSGRGGNEQFF. CDR3 bases: TGTGCCAGCAGTTCTAGCGGGAGGGGGGGCAATGAGCAGTTCTTC.

J is TRBJ1-2 and V is TRBV20-1; D is possibly TRBD1 (6 bases). From germline, CDR1 is DFQATT and CDR2 SNEGSKA (reference sequence). V was clipped by 0 bases and J by 7 bases, with 21 bases between them. The CDR3 contains 16 residues. The CDR3: CSARDPVGGASCGYTF. The CDR3 nucleotides are TGCAGTGCTAGAGACCCAGTCGGGGGCGCGAGCTGTGGCTACACCTTC.

The sample holds a few counts of this clonotype. V usage is TRBV20-1 and J usage is TRBJ2-3; the match to TRBD1 covers 9 bases. The CDR3 covers 16 residues. V shed 6 bases and J 4 bases; nucleotides not matched to a gene: 14. The germline V gene encodes CDR1 DFQATT and CDR2 SNEGSKA (reference sequence). The CDR3 coding sequence is TGCAGTGCCCTTGGCCTAGGACAGGGGACGGCAGATACGCAGTATTTT. Translation: CSALGLGQGTADTQYF.

This clonotype is labeled large. The chain combines TRBV7-8 with TRBJ1-5; 9 nucleotides align to TRBD1. CDR1 is SGHVS and CDR2 is FQNEAQ in the germline V gene. This CDR3 has 15 amino acids. V shed 5 bases and J 1 base; nucleotides not matched to a gene: 3. The DNA of the CDR3 is TGTGCCAGCAGCACAGGGGGCAGGAGCAATCAGCCCCAGCATTTT. This codes for CASSTGGRSNQPQHF.

This clonotype showed up just a few times. This rearrangement joins TRBV28 to TRBJ2-3; 8 bases are shared with TRBD2. Germline CDR1 and CDR2: MDHEN and SYDVKM. Germline trimming cut 6 bases from V and 2 bases from J; bases unmatched to any gene: 19. The CDR3 contains 19 residues. The CDR3 DNA follows: TGTGCCAGCAGCGCTACCCCACTAGCGGCAGATGGGTACACAGATACGCAGTATTTT. It specifies CASSATPLAADGYTDTQYF.

In this sample, this clonotype turned up a few times. The chain has TRBV7-3 and TRBJ2-3; TRBD1 matches 7 bases. Germline trimming cut 3 bases from V and 6 bases from J; bases unmatched to any gene: 3. Germline V gene lookup returns CDR1 SGHTA and CDR2 FQGTGA. CDR3 size: 13 residues. Here the CDR3 reads CASSLLQGDTQYF. The CDR3, as DNA: TGTGCCAGCAGCTTGTTACAGGGGGATACGCAGTATTTT.

CDR3 sequence: CSARTDRVSYEQYF. CDR3 DNA: TGCAGTGCAAGGACAGACCGAGTCTCCTACGAGCAGTACTTC. The chain couples TRBV20-1 to TRBJ2-7; a possible D gene is TRBD1 (6 bases). The CDR3 sequence is 14 residues long. CDR1 is DFQATT, CDR2 SNEGSKA, per germline (reference sequence). Trimming removed 6 bases at V and 0 bases at J, with 15 bases between.

The chain uses TRBV19 and TRBJ2-7; TRBD1 matches at 7 bases. This CDR3 has 14 residues. Germline assignment: CDR1 LNHDA and CDR2 SQIVND (reference sequence). V was pared by 6 bases and J by 4 bases, with 9 bases of the junction left unmatched. The CDR3 loop is CASRKQGPPYEQYF. CDR3 DNA sequence: TGTGCCAGTAGAAAACAGGGGCCTCCTTACGAGCAGTACTTC. Full variable domain (outside the CDR3, taken from reference TRBV19 and TRBJ2-7): DGGITQSPKYLFRKEGQNVTLSCEQNLNHDAMYWYRQDPGQGLRLIYYSQIVNDFQKGDIAEGYSVSREKKESFPLTVTSAQKNPTAFYLCASRKQGPPYEQYFGPGTRLTVT.

This clonotype was found a few times. This chain connects TRBV6-1 to TRBJ2-7; 8 positions agree with TRBD2. The CDR3 has 14 amino acids. V was pared by 6 bases and J by 2 bases, with 6 bases of the junction left unmatched. The V gene's germline CDR1 is MNHNS and CDR2 SASEGT. CDR3: CASRLAGPPYEQYF. In DNA form, the CDR3 reads TGTGCCAGCAGGTTAGCGGGACCCCCCTACGAGCAGTACTTC.

The chain links TRBV28 to TRBJ1-1, with a tentative D call TRBD1 (6 bases). The length of the CDR3 is 13 residues. Germline CDR1 and CDR2: MDHEN and SYDVKM. V was pared by 5 bases and J by 6 bases, with 13 bases between. The CDR3, as DNA: TGTGCCAGCAGTGATACAGGGTATGCTGAAGCTTTCTTT. Translation gives CASSDTGYAEAFF.

The rearrangement links TRBV28 to TRBJ1-5; no clear D. The CDR3 length is 15 residues. Looked up from germline, CDR1 is MDHEN and CDR2 is SYDVKM. The germline V and J ends were trimmed by 4 bases and 2 bases, with 12 bases remaining between them. The CDR3 DNA reads as TGTGCCAGCAGTTATAAGGTAGAGGGCAATCAGCCCCAGCATTTT. Translated, it gives CASSYKVEGNQPQHF.

This clonotype was found a few times. V is TRBV24-1 and J is TRBJ2-3, with no clear D. The CDR3 runs to 13 residues. The V gene lost 8 bases and the J gene lost 2 bases, with 10 bases spanning the gap. The germline V gene encodes CDR1 KGHDR and CDR2 SFDVKD. The CDR3 sequence is CATNTGHTDTQYF. The CDR3 region has the DNA TGTGCCACCAACACGGGTCACACAGATACGCAGTATTTT.

The V call is TRBV7-9, the J call TRBJ1-1, with D uncertain. This CDR3 contains 15 residues. V lost 4 bases and J 6 bases, leaving 18 bases between the germline ends. CDR1 SEHNR and CDR2 FQNEAQ come from the germline V gene (reference sequence). Here the CDR3 DNA reads TGTGCCAGCAGCTCATATGGGCGGGGTAGAGCTGAAGCTTTCTTT. Protein product: CASSSYGRGRAEAFF.

This clonotype was counted between two and nine times. The chain recombines TRBV7-2 with TRBJ2-7, with D unclear. The CDR3 consists of 15 residues. Germline values: CDR1 SGHTA, CDR2 FQGNSA. The V gene lost 5 bases and the J gene lost 6 bases, with 20 bases spanning the gap. Here the CDR3 DNA reads TGTGCCAGCAGCCCAGACGGGTCCCTCCTCGGCGAGCAGTACTTC. It specifies CASSPDGSLLGEQYF.

This clonotype was seen only a few times. The rearrangement uses TRBV20-1 and TRBJ2-3, with TRBD2 matching 13 bases. Unmatched junction bases numbered 6, after V lost 6 bases and J lost 3 bases. CDR1 is DFQATT, CDR2 SNEGSKA, per germline (reference sequence). The CDR3 contains 15 residues. Here the CDR3 reads CSAGTSGISTDTQYF. The CDR3 DNA follows: TGCAGTGCGGGGACTAGCGGGATTTCAACAGATACGCAGTATTTT.

The chain is built from TRBV6-1 and TRBJ2-4; possibly TRBD1 for D (6 bases). The CDR3 totals 18 residues. Germline lookup yields CDR1 MNHNS and CDR2 SASEGT. V lost 2 bases and J 0 bases, leaving 17 bases between the germline ends. CDR3: CASSEHAQGTIAKNIQYF. CDR3 DNA sequence: TGTGCCAGCAGTGAACATGCACAGGGTACCATAGCCAAAAACATTCAGTACTTC.

This clonotype was counted between two and nine times. The chain has TRBV7-9 and TRBJ2-5; 7 bases are a match to TRBD2. V lost 5 bases to trimming and J lost 2 bases; unmatched junction nucleotides: 8. Germline lookup yields CDR1 SEHNR and CDR2 FQNEAQ (reference sequence). The CDR3 runs 15 residues. CDR3 in amino acids: CASSPTSGEQETQYF. Here the CDR3 DNA reads TGTGCCAGCAGCCCTACGAGCGGGGAACAAGAGACCCAGTACTTC.

The chain's CDR3 is CASSFVKGDTQYF. Written as DNA, the CDR3 is TGTGCCAGCAGCTTTGTGAAGGGGGATACGCAGTATTTT. The chain combines TRBV5-4 with TRBJ2-3, with D possibly being TRBD1 (5 bases). This CDR3 spans 13 amino acids. From germline, CDR1 is SGHNT and CDR2 YYREEE (reference sequence). Trimming left V 2 bases short and J 6 bases short, with 10 bases between.